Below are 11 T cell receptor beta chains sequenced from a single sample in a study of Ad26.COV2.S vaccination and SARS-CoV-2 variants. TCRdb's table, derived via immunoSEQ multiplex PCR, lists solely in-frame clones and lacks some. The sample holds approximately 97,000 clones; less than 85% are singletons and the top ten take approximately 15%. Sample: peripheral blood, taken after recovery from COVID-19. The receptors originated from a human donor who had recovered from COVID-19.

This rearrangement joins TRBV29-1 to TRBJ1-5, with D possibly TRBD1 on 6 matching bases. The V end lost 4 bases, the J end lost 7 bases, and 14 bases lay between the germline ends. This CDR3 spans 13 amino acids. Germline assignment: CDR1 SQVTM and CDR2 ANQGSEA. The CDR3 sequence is CSVGWGLGQPQHF. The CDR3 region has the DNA TGCAGCGTTGGTTGGGGGCTCGGACAGCCCCAGCATTTT.

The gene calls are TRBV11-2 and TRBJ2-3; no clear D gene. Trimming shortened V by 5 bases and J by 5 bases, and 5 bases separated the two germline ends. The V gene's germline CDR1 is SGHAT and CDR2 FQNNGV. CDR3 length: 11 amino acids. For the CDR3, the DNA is TGTGCCAGCAGCAAAGTAGATACGCAGTATTTT. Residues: CASSKVDTQYF.

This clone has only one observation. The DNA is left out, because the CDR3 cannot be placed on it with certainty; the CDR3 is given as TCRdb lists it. This CDR3 reads CASILDRRAEAFF. The rearrangement uses TRBV6-5 and TRBJ1-1; whether TRBD1, the table's D call, matches the DNA was not checked. CDR1 is MNHEY, CDR2 SVGAGI, per germline. The CDR3 sequence runs 13 residues, both termini included.

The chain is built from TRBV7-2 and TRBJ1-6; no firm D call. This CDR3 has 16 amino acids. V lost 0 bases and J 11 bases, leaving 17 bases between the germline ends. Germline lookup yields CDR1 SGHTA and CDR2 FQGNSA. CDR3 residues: CASSLASGLEAPPLHF. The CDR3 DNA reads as TGTGCCAGCAGCTTAGCGTCCGGGTTAGAGGCACCACCCCTCCACTTT. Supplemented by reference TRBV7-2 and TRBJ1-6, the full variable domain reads GAGVSQSPSNKVTEKGKDVELRCDPISGHTALYWYRQSLGQGLEFLIYFQGNSAPDKSGLPSDRFSAERTGGSVSTLTIQRTQQEDSAVYLCASSLASGLEAPPLHFGNGTRLTVT.

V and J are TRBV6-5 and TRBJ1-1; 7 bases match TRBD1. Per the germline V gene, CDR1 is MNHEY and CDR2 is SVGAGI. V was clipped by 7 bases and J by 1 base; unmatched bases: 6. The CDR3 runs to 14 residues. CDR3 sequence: CASTPGGGNTEAFF. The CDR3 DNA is TGTGCCAGCACCCCAGGGGGGGGGAACACTGAAGCTTTCTTT.

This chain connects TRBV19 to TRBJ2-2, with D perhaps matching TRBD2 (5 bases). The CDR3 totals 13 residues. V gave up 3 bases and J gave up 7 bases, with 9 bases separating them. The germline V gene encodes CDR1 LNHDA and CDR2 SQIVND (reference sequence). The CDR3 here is CASSMGGFGELFF. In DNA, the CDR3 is TGTGCCAGTAGTATGGGCGGGTTCGGGGAGCTGTTTTTT.

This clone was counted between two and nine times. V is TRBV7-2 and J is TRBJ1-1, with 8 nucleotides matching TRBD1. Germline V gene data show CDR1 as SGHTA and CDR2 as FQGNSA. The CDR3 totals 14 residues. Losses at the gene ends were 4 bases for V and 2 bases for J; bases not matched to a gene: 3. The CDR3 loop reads CASSSGQGNTEAFF. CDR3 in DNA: TGTGCCAGCAGCTCTGGACAGGGCAACACTGAAGCTTTCTTT.

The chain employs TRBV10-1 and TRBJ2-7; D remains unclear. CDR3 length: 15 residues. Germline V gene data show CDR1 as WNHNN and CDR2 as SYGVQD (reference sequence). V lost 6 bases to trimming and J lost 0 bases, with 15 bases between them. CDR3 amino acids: CASSDGSGSSYEQYF. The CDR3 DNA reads TGCGCCAGCAGCGATGGCTCCGGGTCCTCCTACGAGCAGTACTTC.

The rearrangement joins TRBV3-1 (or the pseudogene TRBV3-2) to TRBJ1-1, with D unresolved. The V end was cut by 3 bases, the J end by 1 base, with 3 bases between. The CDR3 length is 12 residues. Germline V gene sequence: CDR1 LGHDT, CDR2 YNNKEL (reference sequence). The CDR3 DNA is TGTGCCAGCAGCCAGACGAACACTGAAGCTTTCTTT. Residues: CASSQTNTEAFF.

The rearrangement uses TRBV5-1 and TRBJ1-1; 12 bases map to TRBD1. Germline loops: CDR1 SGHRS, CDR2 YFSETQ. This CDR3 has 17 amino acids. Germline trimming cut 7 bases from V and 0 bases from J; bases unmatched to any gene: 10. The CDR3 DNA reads TGCGCCAGCGGGACAGGGGGCCTGGGGAGCATGAACACTGAAGCTTTCTTT. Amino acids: CASGTGGLGSMNTEAFF.

CDR3 bases: TGTGCCAGCAGTTTATGGACAGGGGTTGGCGGGGAGCTGTTTTTT. Translated, it gives CASSLWTGVGGELFF. This chain uses TRBV25-1 with TRBJ2-2; 9 bases match TRBD1. Looked up from germline, CDR1 is MGHDK and CDR2 is SYGVNS. CDR3 size: 15 residues. Losses at the gene ends were 5 bases for V and 7 bases for J; bases not matched to a gene: 8.